Each of the 14 T cell receptor beta chains below was sequenced from the same sample in a study of Graves' ophthalmopathy and Graves' hyperthyroidism. Researchers took RNA transcripts and amplified TCR beta CDR3 regions from them. An opening RT-PCR round employed HTBI primers and preceded a second-round multiplex PCR. TCRdb itself ran the multiplex PCR reads through MiXCR, one entry per CDR3 protein. The sample has 650,000 to 900,000 distinct CDR3 sequences; roughly two fifths are singletons. Sequencing was done on a sample of peripheral blood. These receptors all come from an adult man with Graves' ophthalmopathy.

A single count supports this clonotype. The chain has TRBV9 and TRBJ1-1, with TRBD1 matching over 9 bases. This CDR3 is 18 amino acids long. The trim removed 4 bases at V and 7 bases at J, leaving 20 bases unmatched. Germline CDR1 reads SGDLS; CDR2 reads YYNGEE. CDR3 sequence: CASSQDHVFDRGSGEAFF. CDR3 DNA: TGTGCCAGCAGCCAAGATCACGTATTCGACAGGGGGTCAGGTGAAGCTTTCTTT. Full variable domain (outside the CDR3, taken from reference TRBV9 and TRBJ1-1): DSGVTQTPKHLITATGQRVTLRCSPRSGDLSVYWYQQSLDQGLQFLIQYYNGEERAKGNILERFSAQQFPDLHSELNLSSLELGDSALYFCASSQDHVFDRGSGEAFFGQGTRLTVV.

Details on this clonotype: One end of the junction varies from germline; a read error may be responsible. J is TRBJ2-7 and V is TRBV20-1; 8 bases map to TRBD2. The CDR3 covers 14 residues. Germline V CDR1 and CDR2: DFQATT, SNEGSKA (reference sequence). The CDR3 loop reads CSARDSGGFYEQYF. The CDR3 DNA reads as TGCAGCGCTAGAGACAGCGGGGGATTTTACGAGCAGTACTTC.

Ten or more counts support this clonotype. CDR3 coding DNA: TGTGCCAGTAGCTACGGGGGGAAAGGCACTGAAGCTTTCTTT. This gives the protein CASSYGGKGTEAFF. V gene TRBV19 combines with J gene TRBJ1-1, with a weak D call TRBD1 (5 bases). Trimming removed 6 bases from V and 4 bases from J, with 15 bases in between. The CDR3 contains 14 residues. Germline V gene sequence: CDR1 LNHDA, CDR2 SQIVND (reference sequence).

This clonotype appeared a few times. The CDR3 region has the DNA TGTGCCAGCAGTTTAGCAACAGGGGGCATGTATCGCAATCAGCCCCAGCATTTT. As protein: CASSLATGGMYRNQPQHF. The rearrangement uses TRBV12-3 or TRBV12-4 and TRBJ1-5; TRBD1 aligns across 9 bases. Trimming removed 0 bases from V and 2 bases from J; junction bases left unmatched: 8. There are 18 residues in the CDR3.

A few counts support this clonotype. The rearrangement links TRBV7-8 to TRBJ2-7, with a weak D call TRBD2 (6 bases). The CDR3 totals 15 residues. V lost 3 bases and J lost 7, with 19 bases in between. Germline CDR1 is SGHVS and CDR2 is FQNEAQ. CDR3 bases: TGTGCCAGCAGCTTTGCGACTGCTGACGCGGGGGAGCAGTACTTC. It codes for CASSFATADAGEQYF. The full variable domain, rest sourced from reference TRBV7-8 and TRBJ2-7, is GAGVSQSPRYKVAKRGQDVALRCDPISGHVSLFWYQQALGQGPEFLTYFQNEAQLDKSGLPSDRFFAERPEGSVSTLKIQRTQQEDSAVYLCASSFATADAGEQYFGPGTRLTVT.

Only a few counts were recorded for this clonotype. This sequence joins TRBV11-2 and TRBJ2-2, with 8 positions matching TRBD1. J was trimmed by 0 bases and V by 5 bases; bases with no gene match: 11. The germline gives CDR1 SGHAT, CDR2 FQNNGV. This CDR3 has 18 residues. Here the CDR3 DNA reads TGTGCCAGCAGCAACCGTCCCGGGACAGGTTCGAACACCGGGGAGCTGTTTTTT. The encoded protein is CASSNRPGTGSNTGELFF.

This clonotype was detected only a few times. V and J are TRBV12-3 or TRBV12-4 and TRBJ2-7, with D possibly matching TRBD2 (6 bases). The CDR3 runs 14 residues. The V and J ends lost 5 bases and 0 bases respectively, with 11 bases between them. The DNA for the CDR3 is TGTGCCAGCAGTGGGGACGGGAGCTCCTACGAGCAGTACTTC. Its translation is CASSGDGSSYEQYF.

The table lists this clonotype with a few counts. The rearrangement uses TRBV5-1 and TRBJ2-6; D gene uncertain. Per the germline V gene, CDR1 is SGHRS and CDR2 is YFSETQ. With 4 bases removed from V and 4 bases from J, the gap between germline ends came to 9 bases. This CDR3 has 14 amino acids. CDR3 sequence reads: CASSISLGANVLTF. CDR3 in DNA: TGCGCCAGCAGCATTTCATTAGGGGCCAACGTCCTGACTTTC.

The V call is TRBV2, the J call TRBJ1-5, with 11 bases that match TRBD1. Unmatched junction bases numbered 7, after V lost 5 bases and J lost 7 bases. Looked up from germline, CDR1 is SNHLY and CDR2 is FYNNEI. CDR3 length: 15 amino acids. The CDR3 DNA reads TGTGCCAGCAGTTCGGGACAGGGGGATTGGCAGCCCCAGCATTTT. This codes for CASSSGQGDWQPQHF.

V gene TRBV5-5 combines with J gene TRBJ1-1; D is ambiguous. The V end was cut by 6 bases, the J end by 6 bases, with 18 bases between. From germline, CDR1 is SGHKS and CDR2 YYEKEE (reference sequence). The length of the CDR3 is 14 residues. The CDR3 loop reads CASTQRREAAEAFF. In DNA form, the CDR3 reads TGTGCCAGCACTCAACGGAGGGAGGCGGCTGAAGCTTTCTTT.

This clonotype was picked up many times. The chain carries TRBV2 and TRBJ2-5, with TRBD1 matching over 7 bases. Trimming cost V 6 bases and J 4 bases; bases outside gene matches: 5. Germline lookup yields CDR1 SNHLY and CDR2 FYNNEI. The CDR3 loop spans 13 amino acids. CDR3: CASRPNRGETQYF. The CDR3 nucleotides are TGTGCCAGCAGGCCAAACAGGGGAGAGACCCAGTACTTC.

Remarks on this clonotype: A read error is possible here, since a much larger clone lies one base away. The chain links TRBV7-4 to TRBJ1-6, with a weak D call TRBD1 (5 bases). Germline values: CDR1 SGHVT, CDR2 SQSDAQ. The CDR3 is made up of 14 amino acids. Trimming removed 4 bases at V and 8 bases at J, with 12 bases between. The CDR3 is CASSSRTLDSPLHF. The CDR3 DNA sequence: TGTGCCAGCAGCTCAAGGACACTGGATTCACCCCTCCACTTT. The entire variable domain, with the rest obtained from reference TRBV7-4 and TRBJ1-6, is as follows: GAGVSQSPRYKVAKRGRDVALRCDSISGHVTLYWYRQTLGQGSEVLTYSQSDAQRDKSGRPSGRFSAERPERSVSTLKIQRTEQGDSAVYLCASSSRTLDSPLHFGNGTRLTVT.

This clonotype was detected a few times. This CDR3 is CASSYSFGQNYGYTF. The CDR3 bases are TGTGCCAGCAGTTACTCGTTTGGACAAAACTATGGCTACACCTTC. V usage is TRBV6-5 and J usage is TRBJ1-2; weak D call: TRBD1 (5 bases). The CDR3 extends over 15 amino acids. V gave up 0 bases and J gave up 2 bases, with 10 bases separating them. The V gene's germline CDR1 is MNHEY and CDR2 SVGAGI.

A few counts support this clonotype. V usage is TRBV7-2 and J usage is TRBJ1-4; 10 bases map to TRBD1. Per the germline V gene, CDR1 is SGHTA and CDR2 is FQGNSA. The CDR3 runs 14 residues. J was trimmed by 8 bases and V by 5 bases; bases with no gene match: 5. CDR3 coding DNA: TGTGCCAGCAGCCGGACAGGGGGTCAGGAAAAACTGTTTTTT. This sequence encodes CASSRTGGQEKLFF.